The T cell receptor (beta chain) under discussion was sequenced for a study of T cell repertoires in cytomegalovirus infection. One entry per CDR3 protein results from TCRdb running MiXCR on the reads. The sample lists roughly 69,000 distinct CDR3 sequences; 25% to 30% were seen once. Concerning this clonotype itself: Its antigen is unknown.

The CDR3 length is 15 residues. V was shortened by 1 base and J by 6 bases, with 14 bases between the two germline ends. Germline V gene data show CDR1 as LNHNV and CDR2 as YYDKDF (reference sequence). This receptor was taken from a human donor in good health (CMV status not recorded). Some clones in this sample may be carry-over from other donors' samples. The specimen comprised CD8+ T cells from cultured PBMCs, sampled from culture after CMV antigen stimulation. V is TRBV15 and J is TRBJ2-3; D is perhaps TRBD2 (7 bases). CDR3 residues: CATSRVGGAMDTQYF. In DNA, the CDR3 is TGTGCCACCAGCAGAGTAGGGGGGGCGATGGATACGCAGTATTTT.